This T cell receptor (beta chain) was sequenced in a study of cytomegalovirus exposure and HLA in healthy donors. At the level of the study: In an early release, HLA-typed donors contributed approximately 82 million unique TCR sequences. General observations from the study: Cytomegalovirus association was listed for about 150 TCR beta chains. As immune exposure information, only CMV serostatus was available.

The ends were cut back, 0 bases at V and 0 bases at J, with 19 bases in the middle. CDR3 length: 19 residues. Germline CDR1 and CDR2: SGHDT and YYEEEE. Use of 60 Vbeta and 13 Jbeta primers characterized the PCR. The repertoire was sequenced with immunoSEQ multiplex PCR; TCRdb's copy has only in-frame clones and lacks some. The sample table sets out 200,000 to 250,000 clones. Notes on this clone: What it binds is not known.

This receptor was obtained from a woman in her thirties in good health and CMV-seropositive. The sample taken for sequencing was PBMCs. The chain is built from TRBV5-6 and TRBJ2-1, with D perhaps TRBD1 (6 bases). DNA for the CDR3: TGTGCCAGCAGCTTGGAGGCCCTGGGGGCGCGTAGCTCCTACAATGAGCAGTTCTTC. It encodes CASSLEALGARSSYNEQFF.